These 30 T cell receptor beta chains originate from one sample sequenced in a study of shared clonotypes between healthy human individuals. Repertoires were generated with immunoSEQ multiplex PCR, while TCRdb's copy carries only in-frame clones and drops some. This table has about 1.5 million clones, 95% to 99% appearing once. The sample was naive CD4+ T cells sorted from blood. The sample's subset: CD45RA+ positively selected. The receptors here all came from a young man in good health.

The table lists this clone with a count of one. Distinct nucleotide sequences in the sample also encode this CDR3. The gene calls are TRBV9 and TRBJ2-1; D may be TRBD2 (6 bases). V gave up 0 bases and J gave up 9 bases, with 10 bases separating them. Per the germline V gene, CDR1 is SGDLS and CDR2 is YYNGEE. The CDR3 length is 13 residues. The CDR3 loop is CASSVAFGGEQFF. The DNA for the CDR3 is TGTGCCAGCAGCGTAGCATTCGGGGGTGAGCAGTTCTTC.

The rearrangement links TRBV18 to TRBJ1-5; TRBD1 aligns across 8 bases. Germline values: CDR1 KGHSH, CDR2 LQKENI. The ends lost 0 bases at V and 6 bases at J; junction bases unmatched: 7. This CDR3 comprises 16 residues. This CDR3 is CASSPPSGGAVQPQHF. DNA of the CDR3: TGTGCCAGCTCACCACCTTCAGGGGGCGCGGTTCAGCCCCAGCATTTT.

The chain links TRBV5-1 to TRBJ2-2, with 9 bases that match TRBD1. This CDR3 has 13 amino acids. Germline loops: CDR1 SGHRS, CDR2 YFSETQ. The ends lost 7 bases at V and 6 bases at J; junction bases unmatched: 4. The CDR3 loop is CASGTGGPGELFF. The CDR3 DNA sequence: TGCGCCAGCGGAACAGGGGGCCCCGGGGAGCTGTTTTTT.

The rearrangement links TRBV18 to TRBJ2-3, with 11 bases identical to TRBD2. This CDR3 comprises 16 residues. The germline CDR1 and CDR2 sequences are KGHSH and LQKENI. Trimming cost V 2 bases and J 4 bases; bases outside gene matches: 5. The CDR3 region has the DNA TGTGCCAGCTCACCAACGAATAGCGGGGGGGCAGATACGCAGTATTTT. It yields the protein CASSPTNSGGADTQYF.

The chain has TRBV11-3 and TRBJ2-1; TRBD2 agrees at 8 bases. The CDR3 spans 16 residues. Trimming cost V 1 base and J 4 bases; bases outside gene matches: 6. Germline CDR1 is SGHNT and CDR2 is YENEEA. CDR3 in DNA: TGTGCCAGCAGCTTAGGCGCGGGAGGTAATTACAATGAGCAGTTCTTC. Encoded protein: CASSLGAGGNYNEQFF.

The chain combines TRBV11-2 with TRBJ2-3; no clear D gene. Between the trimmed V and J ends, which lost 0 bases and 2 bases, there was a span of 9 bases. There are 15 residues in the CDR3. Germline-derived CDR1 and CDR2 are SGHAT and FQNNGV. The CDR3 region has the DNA TGTGCCAGCAGCTTAGAGTCCGGCTACACAGATACGCAGTATTTT. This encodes CASSLESGYTDTQYF. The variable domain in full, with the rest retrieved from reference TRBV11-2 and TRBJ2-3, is EAGVAQSPRYKIIEKRQSVAFWCNPISGHATLYWYQQILGQGPKLLIQFQNNGVVDDSQLPKDRFSAERLKGVDSTLKIQPAKLEDSAVYLCASSLESGYTDTQYFGPGTRLTVL.

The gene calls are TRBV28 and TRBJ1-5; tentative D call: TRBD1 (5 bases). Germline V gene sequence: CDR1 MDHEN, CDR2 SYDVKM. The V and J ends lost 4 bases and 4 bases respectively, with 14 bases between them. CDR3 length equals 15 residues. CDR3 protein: CASSSMQGVNQPQHF. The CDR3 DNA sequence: TGTGCCAGCAGTTCCATGCAGGGCGTTAATCAGCCCCAGCATTTT.

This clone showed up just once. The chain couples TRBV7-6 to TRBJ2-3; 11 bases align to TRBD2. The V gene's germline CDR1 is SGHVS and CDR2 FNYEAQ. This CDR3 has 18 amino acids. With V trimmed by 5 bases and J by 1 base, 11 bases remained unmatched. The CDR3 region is CASSGIAGGLRGTDTQYF. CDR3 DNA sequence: TGTGCCAGCAGCGGTATAGCGGGAGGGCTGAGGGGCACAGATACGCAGTATTTT.

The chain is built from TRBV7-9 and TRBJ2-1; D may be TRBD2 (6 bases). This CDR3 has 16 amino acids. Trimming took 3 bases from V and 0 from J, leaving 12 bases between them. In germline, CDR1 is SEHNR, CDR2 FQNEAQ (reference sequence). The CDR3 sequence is CASSFKAEGSYNEQFF. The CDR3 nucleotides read TGTGCCAGCAGCTTCAAAGCGGAGGGCTCCTACAATGAGCAGTTCTTC.

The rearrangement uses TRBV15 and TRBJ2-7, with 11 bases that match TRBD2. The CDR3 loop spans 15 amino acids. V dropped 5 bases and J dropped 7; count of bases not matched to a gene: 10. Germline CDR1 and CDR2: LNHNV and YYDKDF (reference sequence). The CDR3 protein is CATSVTSGTYVEQYF. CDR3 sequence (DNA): TGTGCCACCAGCGTGACTAGCGGGACGTACGTGGAGCAGTACTTC.

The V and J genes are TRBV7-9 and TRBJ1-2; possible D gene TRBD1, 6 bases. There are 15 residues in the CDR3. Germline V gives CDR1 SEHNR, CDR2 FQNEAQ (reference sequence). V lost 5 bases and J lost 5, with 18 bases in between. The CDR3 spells CASSEGIWTAYGYTF. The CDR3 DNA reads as TGTGCCAGCAGCGAGGGGATTTGGACAGCTTATGGCTACACCTTC.

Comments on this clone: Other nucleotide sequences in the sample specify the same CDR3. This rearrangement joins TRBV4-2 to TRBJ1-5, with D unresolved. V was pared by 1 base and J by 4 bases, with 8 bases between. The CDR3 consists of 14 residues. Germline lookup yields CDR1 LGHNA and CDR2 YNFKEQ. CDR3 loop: CASSQGGSNQPQHF. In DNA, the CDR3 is TGTGCCAGCAGCCAAGGGGGTAGTAATCAGCCCCAGCATTTT.

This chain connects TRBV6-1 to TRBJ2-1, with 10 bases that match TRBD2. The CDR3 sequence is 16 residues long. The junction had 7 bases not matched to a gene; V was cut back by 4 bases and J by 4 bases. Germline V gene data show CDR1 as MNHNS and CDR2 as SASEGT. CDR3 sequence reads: CASSGRRGLAYNEQFF. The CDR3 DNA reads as TGTGCCAGCAGTGGGAGAAGGGGACTAGCGTACAATGAGCAGTTCTTC.

As DNA, the CDR3 is TGTGCCAGCACCTCGATGGGGAACTATGGCTACACCTTC. Protein: CASTSMGNYGYTF. The chain employs TRBV28 and TRBJ1-2; D unclear. V was pared by 7 bases and J by 2 bases, with 11 bases between. CDR1 MDHEN and CDR2 SYDVKM come from the germline V gene. This CDR3 spans 13 amino acids.

CDR3 nucleotide sequence: TGTGCCAGCATGGGCAGGGATAGATCCCATAGCAATCAGCCCCAGCATTTT. It codes for CASMGRDRSHSNQPQHF. The chain couples TRBV27 to TRBJ1-5; D is possibly TRBD1 (5 bases). Looked up from germline, CDR1 is MNHEY and CDR2 is SMNVEV (reference sequence). Trimming cost V 7 bases and J 0 bases, with 19 bases left between them. This CDR3 spans 17 amino acids.

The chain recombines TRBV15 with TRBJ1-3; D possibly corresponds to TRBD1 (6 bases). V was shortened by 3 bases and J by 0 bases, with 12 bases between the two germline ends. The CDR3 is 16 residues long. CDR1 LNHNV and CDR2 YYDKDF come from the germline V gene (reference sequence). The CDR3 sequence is CATSRSPTGSGNTIYF. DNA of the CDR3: TGTGCCACCAGCAGGTCCCCGACAGGCTCTGGAAACACCATATATTTT.

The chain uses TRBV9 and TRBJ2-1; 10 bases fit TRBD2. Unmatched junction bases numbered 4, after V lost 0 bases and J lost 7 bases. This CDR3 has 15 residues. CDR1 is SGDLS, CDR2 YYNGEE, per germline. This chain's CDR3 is CASSVDPGLANEQFF. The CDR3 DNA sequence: TGTGCCAGCAGCGTAGATCCGGGACTAGCGAATGAGCAGTTCTTC.

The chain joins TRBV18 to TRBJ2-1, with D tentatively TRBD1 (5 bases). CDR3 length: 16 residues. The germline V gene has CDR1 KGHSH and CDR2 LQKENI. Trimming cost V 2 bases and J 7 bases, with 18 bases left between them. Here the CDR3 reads CASSPVLSGHGNEQFF. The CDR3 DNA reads TGTGCCAGCTCACCAGTCCTTTCAGGGCATGGGAATGAGCAGTTCTTC. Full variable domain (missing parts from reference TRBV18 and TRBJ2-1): NAGVMQNPRHLVRRRGQEARLRCSPMKGHSHVYWYRQLPEEGLKFMVYLQKENIIDESGMPKERFSAEFPKEGPSILRIQQVVRGDSAAYFCASSPVLSGHGNEQFFGPGTRLTVL.

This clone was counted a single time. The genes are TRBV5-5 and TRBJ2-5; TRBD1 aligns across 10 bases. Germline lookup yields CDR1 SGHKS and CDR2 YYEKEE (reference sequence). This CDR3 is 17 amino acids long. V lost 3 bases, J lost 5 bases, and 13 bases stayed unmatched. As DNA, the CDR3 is TGTGCCAGCAGCTCCCGGGCCGGGACAGGGGTAGGGGAGACCCAGTACTTC. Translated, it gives CASSSRAGTGVGETQYF.

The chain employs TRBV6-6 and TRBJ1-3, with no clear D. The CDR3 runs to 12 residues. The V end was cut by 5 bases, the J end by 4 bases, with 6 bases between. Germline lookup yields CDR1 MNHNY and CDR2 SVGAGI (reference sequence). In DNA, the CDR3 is TGTGCCAGCAGTCAAACGGGAAACACCATATATTTT. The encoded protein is CASSQTGNTIYF.

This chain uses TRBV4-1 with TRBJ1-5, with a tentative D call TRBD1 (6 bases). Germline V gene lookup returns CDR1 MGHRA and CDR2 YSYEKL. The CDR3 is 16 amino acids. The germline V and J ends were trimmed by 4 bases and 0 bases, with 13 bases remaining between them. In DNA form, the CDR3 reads TGCGCCAGCAGCCCCCAGGGGCTCACTAGCAATCAGCCCCAGCATTTT. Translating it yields CASSPQGLTSNQPQHF.

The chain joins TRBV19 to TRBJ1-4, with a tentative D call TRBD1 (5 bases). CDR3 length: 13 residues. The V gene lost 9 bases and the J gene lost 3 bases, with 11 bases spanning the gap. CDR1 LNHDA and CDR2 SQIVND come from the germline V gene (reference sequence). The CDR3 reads CARPSGPNEKLFF. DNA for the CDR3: TGTGCCAGGCCTTCGGGACCTAATGAAAAACTGTTTTTT.

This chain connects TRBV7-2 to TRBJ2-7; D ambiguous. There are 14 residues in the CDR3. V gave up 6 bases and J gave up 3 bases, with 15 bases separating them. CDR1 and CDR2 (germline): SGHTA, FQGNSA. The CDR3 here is CASRVTVTHYEQYF. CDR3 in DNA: TGTGCCAGCAGGGTAACCGTAACGCACTACGAGCAGTACTTC.

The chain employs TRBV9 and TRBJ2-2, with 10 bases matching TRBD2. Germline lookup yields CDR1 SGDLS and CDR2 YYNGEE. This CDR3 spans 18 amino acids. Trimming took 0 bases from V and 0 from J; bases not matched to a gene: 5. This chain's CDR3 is CASSVGRTSGANTGELFF. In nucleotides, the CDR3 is TGTGCCAGCAGCGTAGGTCGGACTAGCGGAGCGAACACCGGGGAGCTGTTTTTT.

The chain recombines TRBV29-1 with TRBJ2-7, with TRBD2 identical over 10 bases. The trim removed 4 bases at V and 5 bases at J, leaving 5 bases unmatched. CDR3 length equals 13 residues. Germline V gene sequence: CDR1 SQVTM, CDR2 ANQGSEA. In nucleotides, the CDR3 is TGCAGCGTTGCGGCTAGCGGGAGTAACGAGCAGTACTTC. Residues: CSVAASGSNEQYF.

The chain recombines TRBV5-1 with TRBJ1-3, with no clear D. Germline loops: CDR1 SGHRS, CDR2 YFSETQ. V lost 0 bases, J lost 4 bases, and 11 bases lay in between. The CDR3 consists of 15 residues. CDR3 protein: CASSLEAAAGNTIYF. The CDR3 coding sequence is TGCGCCAGCAGCTTGGAGGCCGCGGCGGGAAACACCATATATTTT. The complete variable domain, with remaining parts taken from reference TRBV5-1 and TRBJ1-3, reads KAGVTQTPRYLIKTRGQQVTLSCSPISGHRSVSWYQQTPGQGLQFLFEYFSETQRNKGNFPGRFSGRQFSNSRSEMNVSTLELGDSALYLCASSLEAAAGNTIYFGEGSWLTVV.

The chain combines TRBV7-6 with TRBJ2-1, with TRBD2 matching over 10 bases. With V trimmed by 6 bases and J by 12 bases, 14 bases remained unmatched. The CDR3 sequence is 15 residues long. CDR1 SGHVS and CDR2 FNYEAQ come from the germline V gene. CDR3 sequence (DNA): TGTGCCAGCAGGCCTCTAGCGGGAGCTCAACGTGGGCAGTTCTTC. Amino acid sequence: CASRPLAGAQRGQFF.

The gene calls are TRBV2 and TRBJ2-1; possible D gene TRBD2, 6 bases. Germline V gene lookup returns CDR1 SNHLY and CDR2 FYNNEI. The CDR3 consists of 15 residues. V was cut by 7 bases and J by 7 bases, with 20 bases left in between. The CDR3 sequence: CASKVPGLVGNEQFF. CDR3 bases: TGTGCCAGCAAAGTCCCGGGACTCGTCGGAAATGAGCAGTTCTTC.

The CDR3 spells CASSLVGPLQEQFF. Written as DNA, the CDR3 is TGTGCCAGCAGCTTAGTGGGACCCCTGCAGGAGCAGTTCTTC. The chain links TRBV5-6 to TRBJ2-1, with D perhaps given as TRBD1 or TRBD2 (5 bases each). This CDR3 comprises 14 residues. Between the trimmed V and J ends, which lost 2 bases and 10 bases, there was a span of 16 bases. Germline values: CDR1 SGHDT, CDR2 YYEEEE.

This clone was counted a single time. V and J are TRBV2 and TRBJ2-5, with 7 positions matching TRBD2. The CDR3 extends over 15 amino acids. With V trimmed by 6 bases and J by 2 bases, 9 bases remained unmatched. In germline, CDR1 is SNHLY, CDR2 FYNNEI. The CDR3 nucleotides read TGTGCCAGCAGGGTGCCACTAGCGAAACAAGAGACCCAGTACTTC. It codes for CASRVPLAKQETQYF.